The entry below describes one T cell receptor beta chain. V dropped 0 bases and J dropped 4 bases, with 3 bases sitting between them. Germline CDR1 reads SEHNR; CDR2 reads FQNEAQ (reference sequence). This CDR3 contains 12 residues. The sample comes from a study of long-term antiretroviral therapy in people with HIV. At survey level, the immunoSEQ assay was run in its v3.0 version. Using immunoSEQ multiplex PCR, the repertoire was profiled, and TCRdb retains in-frame clones only, with some absent. Of roughly 32,000 clones in the sample, over 75% were seen once. V and J are TRBV7-9 and TRBJ1-1; D is unresolved. This receptor was taken from a man between 18 and 35 years old with HIV. The source material was unsorted PBMCs, sampled around 3.3 years after starting antiretroviral therapy. CDR3 loop: CASSLAGTEAFF. The CDR3 nucleotides read TGTGCCAGCAGCTTAGCTGGCACTGAAGCTTTCTTT.